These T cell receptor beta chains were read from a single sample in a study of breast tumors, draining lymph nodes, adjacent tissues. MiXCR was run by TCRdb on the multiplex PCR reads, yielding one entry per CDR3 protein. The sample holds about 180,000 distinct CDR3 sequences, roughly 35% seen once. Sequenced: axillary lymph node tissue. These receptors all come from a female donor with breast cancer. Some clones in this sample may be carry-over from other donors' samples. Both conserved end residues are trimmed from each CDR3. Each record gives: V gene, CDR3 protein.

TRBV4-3 ASSLLRTSGRANEQF
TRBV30 AWSVLGAGANYGYT
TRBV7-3 ASRFGLFTGELF
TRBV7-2 ASSSNSNQPQH
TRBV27 ASSLFGRGRGSYNSPLH
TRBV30 AWRWDGLGSSYEQY
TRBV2 ASESERGAGGELF
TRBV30 AWTVGGLGNTIY
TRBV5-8 ASSSGGVGNEKLF
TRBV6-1 ASITGQSVNEQF
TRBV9 ASSVGGSSGGTGELF
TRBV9 ASSPGDGPTYEQY
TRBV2 ASSVGADSYEQY
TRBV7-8 ASSPNVGAHEELF
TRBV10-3 AISGSGGFGSPLH
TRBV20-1 SARDLENEKLF
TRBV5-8 ASGLLSGVSGANVLT
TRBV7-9 ASSTRTGSSGNTIY
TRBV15 ATSRERSGQGNYEQY
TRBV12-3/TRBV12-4 ASSPRVFKGQPQH
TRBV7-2 ASSIYRAAGNTIY
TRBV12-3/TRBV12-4 ASSFSGRGGNQPQH
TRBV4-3 ASSQDVAGVREQY
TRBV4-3 ASSLGSPRTGANYEQY
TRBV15 ATSSISVTGIGETQY
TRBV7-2 ASSPRRTDTQY
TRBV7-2 ASSLGWTSGAEETQY
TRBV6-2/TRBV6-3 ASRGGTRDEQF
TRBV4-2 ASSQGRGEAYEQY
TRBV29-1 SVEGVDTDYVLT
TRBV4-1 ASSPQLGDGYGYT
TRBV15 ATSTDRDNVLT
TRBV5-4 ASSLTRGGTEAF
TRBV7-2 ASSPWTSGTFKQY
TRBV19 ASGLSGGYTDAQY
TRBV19 ASSIEAGTDTQY
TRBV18 ASSPRSRGNTEKLF
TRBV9 ASSVAGQVYNEQF
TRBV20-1 SASSGENGYT
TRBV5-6 ASSIAGDTDTQY
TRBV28 ASSSPTGLDYGYT
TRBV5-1 ASSLEVSAADTRY
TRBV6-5 ASHGQGAGDAQY
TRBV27 ASSPLNQPQH
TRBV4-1 ASSQGAVGNTIY
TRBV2 ASRTQGVAEAF
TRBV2 ASKAGDYGYT
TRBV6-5 ASRSLGSNYGYT
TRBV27 ASSQAGVARETQY
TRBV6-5 ASSYRGPPGRGSNQPQH
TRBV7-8 ASSPTSGSYNEQF
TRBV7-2 ASSLVGTGRLAGANEQF